These 22 T cell receptor beta chains were sequenced from one sample in a study of OX40 agonist ivuxolimab in advanced cancers. Clones were read by immunoSEQ multiplex PCR, and TCRdb kept only the in-frame ones, dropping some. The data show tens of thousands of clones, with 88% seen just once and 3.5% to 5% held by the top ten. The sequencing used CD4+ or CD8+ T cells sorted from blood, collected in a trial of the OX40 agonist ivuxolimab. These receptors were taken from an adult with an advanced solid tumor such as melanoma, head and neck, liver or kidney cancer.

This chain joins TRBV29-1 and TRBJ2-5; 8 nucleotides agree with TRBD2. The CDR3 has 15 amino acids. Germline V gene lookup returns CDR1 SQVTM and CDR2 ANQGSEA. The trim removed 5 bases at V and 2 bases at J, leaving 10 bases unmatched. CDR3 sequence (DNA): TGCAGCGTTCGTCCAGCTAGCGGGCCACAAGAGACCCAGTACTTC. Translated: CSVRPASGPQETQYF. The variable domain in full, with the rest retrieved from reference TRBV29-1 and TRBJ2-5, is SAVISQKPSRDICQRGTSLTIQCQVDSQVTMMFWYRQQPGQSLTLIATANQGSEATYESGFVIDKFPISRPNLTFSTLTVSNMSPEDSSIYLCSVRPASGPQETQYFGPGTRLLVL.

The sample holds one count of this clone. This chain joins TRBV10-1 and TRBJ2-6; D is unclear. This CDR3 has 13 residues. The V end lost 0 bases, the J end lost 4 bases, and 1 base lay between the germline ends. CDR1 and CDR2 from the germline V gene are WNHNN and SYGVQD (reference sequence). CDR3: CASSESGANVLTF. CDR3 DNA sequence: TGCGCCAGCAGTGAGTCGGGGGCCAACGTCCTGACTTTC.

The chain employs TRBV29-1 and TRBJ2-2, with D possibly being TRBD1 (6 bases). Germline CDR1 SQVTM, CDR2 ANQGSEA. The CDR3 totals 12 residues. Deletions cut 7 bases from V and 1 base from J, with 7 bases between. The CDR3 bases are TGCAGCGGGGGACAGAACACCGGGGAGCTGTTTTTT. Translating it yields CSGGQNTGELFF.

This chain joins TRBV7-8 and TRBJ2-2; 7 bases match TRBD1. The V gene end was trimmed by 5 bases and the J gene end by 5 bases; junction bases not matched to a gene: 11. CDR1 is SGHVS, CDR2 FQNEAQ, per germline. This CDR3 contains 16 residues. The CDR3 reads CASSVSRTGPTGELFF. The CDR3 DNA is TGTGCCAGCAGCGTATCACGGACAGGCCCAACCGGGGAGCTGTTTTTT.

The V call is TRBV18, the J call TRBJ2-7; 11 bases map to TRBD1. Trimming at V came to 2 bases and at J to 4 bases, leaving 4 bases not matched to a gene. The germline gives CDR1 KGHSH, CDR2 LQKENI. The CDR3 sequence is 15 residues long. CDR3 in DNA: TGTGCCAGCTCACCAAGAGGGACAGGGGGGTACGAGCAGTACTTC. Protein: CASSPRGTGGYEQYF.

The chain combines TRBV5-1 with TRBJ1-1; D is possibly TRBD1 (5 bases). Germline V gene sequence: CDR1 SGHRS, CDR2 YFSETQ. V dropped 1 base and J dropped 1 base, with 14 bases sitting between them. CDR3 length: 16 residues. CDR3 in amino acids: CASSLIGRAGNTEAFF. The CDR3 DNA follows: TGCGCCAGCAGCTTGATAGGCAGGGCGGGGAACACTGAAGCTTTCTTT. The full variable domain, in which reference TRBV5-1 and TRBJ1-1 provide the parts outside the CDR3, is KAGVTQTPRYLIKTRGQQVTLSCSPISGHRSVSWYQQTPGQGLQFLFEYFSETQRNKGNFPGRFSGRQFSNSRSEMNVSTLELGDSALYLCASSLIGRAGNTEAFFGQGTRLTVV.

The V gene is TRBV6-1, the J gene TRBJ2-5, with a possible D match to TRBD2 (6 bases). CDR1 is MNHNS, CDR2 SASEGT, per germline. The CDR3 runs to 15 residues. V gave up 3 bases and J gave up 3 bases, with 14 bases separating them. CDR3 sequence: CASSDPQEGKETQYF. Here the CDR3 DNA reads TGTGCCAGCAGTGATCCCCAGGAGGGAAAAGAGACCCAGTACTTC.

This chain uses TRBV27 with TRBJ2-1; TRBD2 agrees at 7 bases. The CDR3 sequence is 14 residues long. J gave up 2 bases and V 5 bases, and 3 bases lay outside the gene matches. Germline V gene data show CDR1 as MNHEY and CDR2 as SMNVEV (reference sequence). The CDR3 DNA reads as TGTGCCAGCAGTAACGGGAGGCCCTACAATGAGCAGTTCTTC. Translating gives CASSNGRPYNEQFF.

The chain carries TRBV11-2 and TRBJ2-1, with D perhaps TRBD2 (5 bases). Trimming stripped 2 bases from V and 5 bases from J, with 10 bases between. Germline V gene data show CDR1 as SGHAT and CDR2 as FQNNGV. This CDR3 is 14 amino acids long. The CDR3, as DNA: TGTGCCAGCAGCTTACGGTTAGCGAACAATGAGCAGTTCTTC. Translating gives CASSLRLANNEQFF.

V usage is TRBV5-6 and J usage is TRBJ2-7; 8 bases fit TRBD2. Germline V gives CDR1 SGHDT, CDR2 YYEEEE. The CDR3 has 16 amino acids. J was trimmed by 2 bases and V by 0 bases; bases with no gene match: 7. CDR3 nucleotides: TGTGCCAGCAGCTTGGTGGCTAGCGGGTCCCCCTACGAGCAGTACTTC. Protein sequence: CASSLVASGSPYEQYF.

The rearrangement links TRBV9 to TRBJ2-5; 7 bases fit TRBD2. V gave up 1 base and J gave up 3 bases; unmatched junction bases: 9. CDR1 is SGDLS and CDR2 is YYNGEE in the germline V gene. This CDR3 has 16 amino acids. DNA of the CDR3: TGTGCCAGCAGCGTATCCGTGGGAGGGCCCGAAGAGACCCAGTACTTC. Encoded protein: CASSVSVGGPEETQYF.

V is TRBV5-4 and J is TRBJ2-3; 8 bases map to TRBD2. Germline CDR1 SGHNT, CDR2 YYREEE (reference sequence). The CDR3 length is 18 residues. Unmatched junction bases numbered 14, after V lost 1 base and J lost 4 bases. The CDR3 here is CASSLRTSQGSGPDTQYF. CDR3 sequence (DNA): TGTGCCAGCAGCTTGCGGACTAGCCAAGGGAGTGGCCCAGATACGCAGTATTTT.

The chain has TRBV7-3 and TRBJ2-3; D is undetermined. The CDR3 sequence is 14 residues long. The germline V and J ends were trimmed by 3 bases and 1 base, with 8 bases remaining between them. Germline V gene data show CDR1 as SGHTA and CDR2 as FQGTGA. CDR3 loop: CASSFGAGTDTQYF. The CDR3 coding sequence is TGTGCCAGCAGCTTCGGCGCGGGCACAGATACGCAGTATTTT. The full variable domain, rest sourced from reference TRBV7-3 and TRBJ2-3, is GAGVSQTPSNKVTEKGKYVELRCDPISGHTALYWYRQSLGQGPEFLIYFQGTGAADDSGLPNDRFFAVRPEGSVSTLKIQRTERGDSAVYLCASSFGAGTDTQYFGPGTRLTVL.

The chain joins TRBV5-5 to TRBJ2-2, with D tentatively TRBD1 (5 bases). The CDR3 consists of 12 residues. V was cut by 4 bases and J by 5 bases, with 6 bases left in between. Germline lookup yields CDR1 SGHKS and CDR2 YYEKEE (reference sequence). The CDR3 DNA follows: TGTGCCAGCAGCAGGGGAACCGGGGAGCTGTTTTTT. The encoded protein is CASSRGTGELFF.

This chain connects TRBV5-4 to TRBJ1-2; D is uncertain. Looked up from germline, CDR1 is SGHNT and CDR2 is YYREEE (reference sequence). This CDR3 has 14 amino acids. V lost 4 bases and J 2 bases, leaving 12 bases between the germline ends. CDR3 sequence (DNA): TGTGCCAGCAGCCGGGAAGGCGGGAACTATGGCTACACCTTC. Translation: CASSREGGNYGYTF.

The chain carries TRBV27 and TRBJ2-3; D not certain. Germline values: CDR1 MNHEY, CDR2 SMNVEV (reference sequence). Trimming left V 2 bases short and J 0 bases short, with 3 bases between. This CDR3 contains 13 residues. CDR3 bases: TGTGCCAGCAGTTTACTCAGCACAGATACGCAGTATTTT. It encodes CASSLLSTDTQYF.

This chain uses TRBV2 with TRBJ2-2; possible D gene TRBD2, 6 bases. The CDR3 runs 15 residues. V was clipped by 5 bases and J by 7 bases, with 17 bases between them. Germline V gene data show CDR1 as SNHLY and CDR2 as FYNNEI. Written as DNA, the CDR3 is TGTGCCAGCAGTCCGGACTCCGCCGGGGGCGGGGAGCTGTTTTTT. It codes for CASSPDSAGGGELFF.

This clone was recorded once. The J gene is TRBJ1-5, the V gene TRBV10-2; the D is unclear. The CDR3 totals 15 residues. Per germline, CDR1 WSHSY and CDR2 SAAADI. Trimming took 6 bases from V and 0 from J, leaving 12 bases between them. The CDR3: CASSHRRDSNQPQHF. The CDR3 nucleotides read TGCGCCAGCAGCCACCGTCGGGATAGCAATCAGCCCCAGCATTTT.

The chain employs TRBV2 and TRBJ1-2; TRBD1 aligns across 9 bases. The CDR3 totals 12 residues. Unmatched junction bases numbered 0, after V lost 4 bases and J lost 6 bases. Germline assignment: CDR1 SNHLY and CDR2 FYNNEI. The CDR3 protein is CASSGTGDGYTF. CDR3 nucleotide sequence: TGTGCCAGCAGTGGGACAGGGGATGGCTACACCTTC.

The genes are TRBV6-5 and TRBJ2-7; D is possibly TRBD2 (5 bases). The germline V and J ends were trimmed by 5 bases and 7 bases, with 18 bases remaining between them. Germline-derived CDR1 and CDR2 are MNHEY and SVGAGI. This CDR3 has 14 amino acids. CDR3 region: CASSLDGISREQYF. In nucleotides, the CDR3 is TGTGCCAGCAGTCTGGACGGGATCAGCAGAGAGCAGTACTTC.

This chain uses TRBV5-1 with TRBJ2-1; a possible D gene is TRBD2 (5 bases). V lost 1 base, J lost 4 bases, and 12 bases lay in between. This CDR3 has 15 amino acids. Germline V gene lookup returns CDR1 SGHRS and CDR2 YFSETQ. The chain's CDR3 is CASSLSSVLYNEQFF. CDR3 nucleotides: TGCGCCAGCAGCTTGAGTAGCGTACTATACAATGAGCAGTTCTTC.

The CDR3 region has the DNA TGCGCCAGCAGCTTGGTGACTAGCGGGAGTATAGATACGCAGTATTTT. As protein: CASSLVTSGSIDTQYF. The gene calls are TRBV5-1 and TRBJ2-3; 12 bases align to TRBD2. The length of the CDR3 is 16 residues. In germline, CDR1 is SGHRS, CDR2 YFSETQ. The ends lost 0 bases at V and 5 bases at J; junction bases unmatched: 4.